What follows are 17 T cell receptor beta chains derived from one specimen sequenced in a study of T-cell memory formation after mild COVID-19. MiXCR, run by TCRdb on the 5' RACE reads, gives a single entry per CDR3 protein. Of under 300,000 distinct CDR3 sequences listed, over 15% were seen once; the top ten hold 3.5%. Sequencing was performed on PBMCs or a T cell subset sorted from them (not recorded which). The source is a man aged 18 to 35 who had mild COVID-19 (a few samples of this study predate the infection). Cell type and time point are not known.

This chain uses TRBV2 with TRBJ1-6; D unresolved. Germline V CDR1 and CDR2: SNHLY, FYNNEI. The ends were cut back, 8 bases at V and 0 bases at J, with 5 bases in the middle. The CDR3 is 13 residues long. The CDR3 sequence is CASGASYNSPLHF. CDR3 in DNA: TGTGCCAGCGGTGCCTCCTATAATTCACCCCTCCACTTT.

This rearrangement joins TRBV7-6 to TRBJ2-5; D unclear. Looked up from germline, CDR1 is SGHVS and CDR2 is FNYEAQ. This CDR3 is built from 13 residues. V was pared by 5 bases and J by 6 bases, with 13 bases between. In DNA, the CDR3 is TGTGCCAGCAGCCCCTCCGGTAGGAAGACCCAGTACTTC. This sequence encodes CASSPSGRKTQYF.

This clonotype was seen ten or more times. This rearrangement joins TRBV5-1 to TRBJ1-1, with D possibly matching TRBD1 (5 bases). CDR1 SGHRS and CDR2 YFSETQ come from the germline V gene. V gave up 4 bases and J gave up 8 bases, with 30 bases separating them. The CDR3 is 18 amino acids. In DNA, the CDR3 is TGCGCCAGCAGCCTAACTAGTTCAGTGGGCAAGGGGCTGGCAGAAGCTTTCTTT. Protein: CASSLTSSVGKGLAEAFF.

Only a few counts were recorded for this clonotype. The J gene is TRBJ2-6, the V gene TRBV28; a weak D match, TRBD1 (6 bases). V shed 5 bases and J shed 0 bases, with 14 bases lying between them. The CDR3 length is 17 residues. CDR1 and CDR2 from the germline V gene are MDHEN and SYDVKM. CDR3 sequence reads: CASSATGTYSGANVLTF. The CDR3 DNA reads TGTGCCAGCAGTGCCACAGGGACCTACTCTGGGGCCAACGTCCTGACTTTC. The whole variable domain, remainder taken from reference TRBV28 and TRBJ2-6, is DVKVTQSSRYLVKRTGEKVFLECVQDMDHENMFWYRQDPGLGLRLIYFSYDVKMKEKGDIPEGYSVSREKKERFSLILESASTNQTSMYLCASSATGTYSGANVLTFGAGSRLTVL.

There are a few counts of this clonotype. The chain joins TRBV7-9 to TRBJ2-1, with 8 bases aligning to TRBD2. Losses at the gene ends were 4 bases for V and 5 bases for J; bases not matched to a gene: 7. Germline CDR1 SEHNR, CDR2 FQNEAQ (reference sequence). The CDR3 has 15 residues. The CDR3 sequence: CASSSPRGDHNEQFF. DNA for the CDR3: TGTGCCAGCAGCTCGCCGCGGGGGGATCACAATGAGCAGTTCTTC.

This chain uses TRBV20-1 with TRBJ1-6; perhaps TRBD1 as D (6 bases). CDR1 is DFQATT and CDR2 is SNEGSKA in the germline V gene (reference sequence). V was pared by 3 bases and J by 6 bases, with 9 bases between. The CDR3 contains 13 residues. The CDR3 spells CSASQGTNSPLHF. CDR3 DNA sequence: TGCAGTGCTAGTCAGGGGACTAATTCACCCCTCCACTTT.

Only a few counts were recorded for this clonotype. The chain combines TRBV7-2 with TRBJ2-1; no clear D. Germline V gene sequence: CDR1 SGHTA, CDR2 FQGNSA. The CDR3 contains 15 residues. V dropped 5 bases and J dropped 0 bases, with 11 bases sitting between them. CDR3 sequence (DNA): TGTGCCAGCAGCCCCCAGACCAGCTCCTACAATGAGCAGTTCTTC. Amino acid sequence: CASSPQTSSYNEQFF.

The table lists this clonotype with a few counts. The rearrangement uses TRBV27 and TRBJ1-4, with TRBD1 as a possible D gene (6 bases). Germline lookup yields CDR1 MNHEY and CDR2 SMNVEV (reference sequence). Deletions cut 6 bases from V and 3 bases from J, with 20 bases between. CDR3 length equals 17 residues. The CDR3 bases are TGTGCCAGCAGAAGGCGGGCGGGGGGCGCACCTAATGAAAAACTGTTTTTT. Translating gives CASRRRAGGAPNEKLFF. Based on the CDR3 plus reference TRBV27 and TRBJ1-4, the full variable domain is EAQVTQNPRYLITVTGKKLTVTCSQNMNHEYMSWYRQDPGLGLRQIYYSMNVEVTDKGDVPEGYKVSRKEKRNFPLILESPSPNQTSLYFCASRRRAGGAPNEKLFFGSGTQLSVL.

V is TRBV4-3 and J is TRBJ2-5; D gene unclear. The CDR3 has 16 residues. Trimming took 3 bases from V and 4 from J, leaving 18 bases between them. From germline, CDR1 is LGHNA and CDR2 YSLEER. The CDR3 DNA sequence: TGCGCCAGCAGCCATTATCGAAACTACTTCGCAGAGACCCAGTACTTC. It specifies CASSHYRNYFAETQYF.

This clonotype has ten or more counts. The genes are TRBV20-1 and TRBJ1-2; tentatively, D is TRBD1 (6 bases). The CDR3 is made up of 13 amino acids. The V end lost 0 bases, the J end lost 8 bases, and 13 bases lay between the germline ends. CDR1 is DFQATT, CDR2 SNEGSKA, per germline (reference sequence). The chain's CDR3 is CSARDSGGLGYTF. The CDR3 coding sequence is TGCAGTGCTAGAGATTCCGGGGGCCTCGGCTACACCTTC.

This clonotype showed up just a few times. The chain uses TRBV7-2 and TRBJ1-4; 11 bases map to TRBD1. Germline assignment: CDR1 SGHTA and CDR2 FQGNSA. V shed 5 bases and J 6 bases; nucleotides not matched to a gene: 2. This CDR3 spans 14 amino acids. The CDR3 bases are TGTGCCAGCAGCGTGGGACAGGGGGATGAAAAACTGTTTTTT. Translated, it gives CASSVGQGDEKLFF.

This clonotype was seen a few times. The CDR3 bases are TGCAGTGCTAGACCGGGGGGGACGGGAGATACGCAGTATTTT. Translated, it gives CSARPGGTGDTQYF. The chain links TRBV20-1 to TRBJ2-3; 8 nucleotides align to TRBD2. CDR3 length: 14 amino acids. Germline-derived CDR1 and CDR2 are DFQATT and SNEGSKA (reference sequence). Trimming at V came to 2 bases and at J to 5 bases, leaving 6 bases not matched to a gene.

This sequence joins TRBV6-2 or TRBV6-3 and TRBJ2-1; weak D call: TRBD2 (5 bases). CDR1 MNHEY and CDR2 SVGEGT come from the germline V gene. Trimming removed 3 bases from V and 5 bases from J, with 14 bases in between. The CDR3 loop spans 15 amino acids. The CDR3 DNA follows: TGTGCCAGCAGTTATAGGGAGTCGAGGGACAATGAGCAGTTCTTC. Translated: CASSYRESRDNEQFF.

This chain joins TRBV6-6 and TRBJ1-1; no reliable D call. Trimming removed 2 bases from V and 4 bases from J, with 11 bases in between. From germline, CDR1 is MNHNY and CDR2 SVGAGI (reference sequence). This CDR3 contains 14 residues. DNA of the CDR3: TGTGCCAGCAGTTACGAGAGATCGGTCACTGAAGCTTTCTTT. It codes for CASSYERSVTEAFF.

The J gene is TRBJ2-7, the V gene TRBV4-3; TRBD1 aligns across 9 bases. V lost 3 bases to trimming and J lost 1 base; unmatched junction nucleotides: 10. Germline CDR1 and CDR2: LGHNA and YSLEER. The CDR3 is made up of 17 amino acids. CDR3 nucleotide sequence: TGCGCCAGCAGCCAGGGACCGGGACAGGGTCGTTCCTACGAGCAGTACTTC. Residues: CASSQGPGQGRSYEQYF.

The chain couples TRBV20-1 to TRBJ1-6, with D tentatively TRBD1 (5 bases). V was pared by 0 bases and J by 7 bases, with 16 bases between. The CDR3 length is 16 residues. CDR1 DFQATT and CDR2 SNEGSKA come from the germline V gene (reference sequence). CDR3 residues: CSARDWGSYRNSPLHF. The CDR3 nucleotides are TGCAGTGCTAGAGATTGGGGCTCCTATAGAAATTCACCCCTCCACTTT.

This clonotype was seen more than once but under ten times. The chain employs TRBV5-1 and TRBJ2-3, with 7 nucleotides matching TRBD2. J was trimmed by 2 bases and V by 4 bases; bases with no gene match: 10. Germline V gene data show CDR1 as SGHRS and CDR2 as YFSETQ. CDR3 length equals 16 residues. CDR3 amino acids: CASSLSGTTNTDTQYF. DNA for the CDR3: TGCGCCAGCAGCCTGTCGGGGACTACCAACACAGATACGCAGTATTTT.